This T cell receptor (beta chain) was found in a study of T cell changes during pregnancy in multiple sclerosis. The table came from immunoSEQ multiplex PCR; TCRdb's copy has only in-frame clones and leaves some out. The sample lists 65,000 to 75,000 clones, just under 95% occurring once. V gave up 1 base and J gave up 0 bases, with 13 bases separating them. The CDR3 sequence is 16 residues long. Germline V gene lookup returns CDR1 MGHRA and CDR2 YSYEKL. The receptor comes from a female donor in good health, enrolled as a control in a pregnancy study. The sequenced sample was peripheral blood, obtained after pregnancy. This sequence joins TRBV4-1 and TRBJ2-7; TRBD2 is a possible D gene (5 bases). The CDR3 bases are TGCGCCAGCAGCCAAGGTGAGGGAGCTACCTCCTACGAGCAGTACTTC. It yields the protein CASSQGEGATSYEQYF.